These T cell receptor beta chains were read from a single sample in a study of T cells in Graves' hyperthyroidism and ophthalmopathy. TCRdb reprocessed the multiplex PCR reads via MiXCR and lists one record per CDR3 protein. Here the sample spans approximately 370,000 distinct CDR3 sequences, about a sixth being singletons. Material: blood. The source of these receptors is a woman in her twenties or thirties with Graves' hyperthyroidism that later progressed to Graves' ophthalmopathy. Each CDR3 is given with its conserved first and last residue. A D gene is named only where the DNA matches it firmly. Only some rows state a clone size, as once, few, many or a class for expanded clones.

D gene: NA
V gene: TRBV7-2
J gene: TRBJ2-5
clone size: many
CDR3 protein: CASSRGQYQETQYF
CDR3 DNA: TGTGCCAGCAGCCGGGGACAATACCAAGAGACCCAGTACTTC

D gene: NA
V gene: TRBV20-1
J gene: TRBJ1-2
clone size: few
CDR3 protein: CSARDLKVDYGYTF
CDR3 DNA: TGCAGTGCTCGGGACTTAAAGGTGGACTATGGCTACACCTTC

D gene: NA
V gene: TRBV11-2
J gene: TRBJ2-3
clone size: many
CDR3 protein: CASSLNRASTDTQYF
CDR3 DNA: TGTGCCAGCAGCTTAAACAGGGCCAGCACAGATACGCAGTATTTT

D gene: NA
V gene: TRBV6-2/TRBV6-3
J gene: TRBJ2-1
clone size: few
CDR3 protein: CASSSLGDEQFF
CDR3 DNA: TGTGCCAGCAGTTCGTTAGGGGATGAGCAGTTCTTC

D gene: NA
V gene: TRBV27
J gene: TRBJ1-1
clone size: many
CDR3 protein: CASGGLNTEAFF
CDR3 DNA: TGTGCCAGCGGGGGGTTGAACACTGAAGCTTTCTTT

D gene: NA
V gene: TRBV11-1
J gene: TRBJ1-1
clone size: many
CDR3 protein: CASSLRVGTEAFF
CDR3 DNA: TGTGCCAGCAGCCTCCGGGTTGGGACTGAAGCTTTCTTT

D gene: TRBD2
V gene: TRBV6-1
J gene: TRBJ2-7
clone size: NA
CDR3 protein: CASSQGTSNYEQYF
CDR3 DNA: TGTGCCAGCAGCCAAGGGACTAGCAACTACGAGCAGTACTTC

D gene: NA
V gene: TRBV7-2
J gene: TRBJ2-3
clone size: many
CDR3 protein: CASSLMAWVERARFSTDTQYF
CDR3 DNA: TGTGCCAGCAGCTTAATGGCCTGGGTGGAGCGAGCTAGGTTTAGCACAGATACGCAGTATTTT

D gene: NA
V gene: TRBV11-2
J gene: TRBJ2-1
clone size: NA
CDR3 protein: CASSQVLATGSNEQFF
CDR3 DNA: TGTGCCAGCAGCCAAGTACTGGCGACAGGAAGTAATGAGCAGTTCTTC

D gene: TRBD2
V gene: TRBV4-1
J gene: TRBJ2-4
clone size: NA
CDR3 protein: CASSQGSAGGLAKNIQYF
CDR3 DNA: TGCGCCAGCAGCCAAGGGTCAGCGGGGGGCCTAGCCAAAAACATTCAGTACTTC